This T cell receptor beta chain was identified during a study of cytomegalovirus exposure and HLA in healthy donors. Study results and caveats: Previously analyzed data showed that most TCR beta V segments were productive at a frequency of about 87% or about 30%. The authors confirmed in vitro that a few CMV-associated chains were specific for CMV antigens.

Germline values: CDR1 SGHRS, CDR2 YFSETQ. V dropped 5 bases and J dropped 5; count of bases not matched to a gene: 9. This CDR3 comprises 15 residues. PCR amplification relied on 60 Vbeta primers (plus 13 Jbeta primers). The data were produced by immunoSEQ multiplex PCR, yet TCRdb's version contains in-frame clones alone and is incomplete. The sample shows about 150,000 clones, roughly 80% of them seen only once. While unrecorded immune exposures were likely, the donors were nominally healthy when sampled. Comment on this clone: The antigen is undetermined.

The sequenced sample consisted of PBMCs. V and J are TRBV5-1 and TRBJ2-5; 10 nucleotides agree with TRBD2. This sequence was found in a man aged 40-50 years in good health and CMV-seropositive. As DNA, the CDR3 is TGCGCCAGCAGTCTAGCGGGAGTGAAGTTGGAGACCCAGTACTTC. It translates to CASSLAGVKLETQYF.